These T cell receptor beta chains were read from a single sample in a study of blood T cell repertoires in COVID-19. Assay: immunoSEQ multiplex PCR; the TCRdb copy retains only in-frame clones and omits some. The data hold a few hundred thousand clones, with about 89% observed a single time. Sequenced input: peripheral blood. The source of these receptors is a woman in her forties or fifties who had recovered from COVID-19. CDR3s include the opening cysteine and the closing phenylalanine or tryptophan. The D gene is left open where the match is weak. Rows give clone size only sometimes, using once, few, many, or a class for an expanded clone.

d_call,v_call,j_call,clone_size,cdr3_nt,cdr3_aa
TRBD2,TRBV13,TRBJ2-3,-,TGTGCCAGCAGCTTAAGTGAAGCGGGGGACACAGATACGCAGTATTTT,CASSLSEAGDTDTQYF
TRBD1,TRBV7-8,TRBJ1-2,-,TGTGCCAGCAGCTTAGCAGGACAGGGAGGCGGCTATGGCTACACCTTC,CASSLAGQGGGYGYTF
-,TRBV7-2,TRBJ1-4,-,TGTGCCAGCAGCTTAGCCGGGTCTGCAACTAATGAAAAACTGTTTTTT,CASSLAGSATNEKLFF
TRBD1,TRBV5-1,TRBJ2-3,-,TGCGCCAGCAGCACGGACAGGAACACAGATACGCAGTATTTT,CASSTDRNTDTQYF
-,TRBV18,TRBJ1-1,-,TGTGCCAGCTCACCACGGACGGGGAGGAGGACTGAAGCTTTCTTT,CASSPRTGRRTEAFF
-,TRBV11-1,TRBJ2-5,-,TGTGCCAGCAGCAGAGGAGCCTGGGAGACCCAGTACTTC,CASSRGAWETQYF
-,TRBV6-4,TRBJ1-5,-,TGTGCCAGCAGTGACTCCAAGGCCCGAGGGAGCAATCAGCCCCAGCATTTT,CASSDSKARGSNQPQHF
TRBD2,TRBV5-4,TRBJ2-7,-,TGTGCCAGCAGCTTGGGGCCACTAGCGGGAGTCCACTACGAGCAGTACTTC,CASSLGPLAGVHYEQYF
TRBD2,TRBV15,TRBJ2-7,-,TGTGCCACCAGCAGAGCCCGGGGCTTAGCGGGAGAGTTCAGCGAGCAGTACTTC,CATSRARGLAGEFSEQYF
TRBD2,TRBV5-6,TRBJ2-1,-,TGTGCCAGCAGCCGCATAGGCGGGAGGGCCTTAAATGAGCAGTTCTTC,CASSRIGGRALNEQFF
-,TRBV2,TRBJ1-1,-,TGTGCCAGCAGGAATTTTCGGACTGAAGCTTTCTTT,CASRNFRTEAFF
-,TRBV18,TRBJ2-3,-,TGTGCCAGCTCACGACGGGAAGGGAGTCTAGCAGATACGCAGTATTTT,CASSRREGSLADTQYF
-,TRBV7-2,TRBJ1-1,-,TGTGCCAGCAGCTTAACACAGAACACTGAAGCTTTCTTT,CASSLTQNTEAFF
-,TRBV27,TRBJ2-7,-,TGTGCCAGCAGTTTATCGCGGGGGCGTGGGTACGAGCAGTACTTC,CASSLSRGRGYEQYF
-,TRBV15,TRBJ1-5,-,TGTGCCACCAGCAGAGATTTCGGTCAGCCCCAGCATTTT,CATSRDFGQPQHF
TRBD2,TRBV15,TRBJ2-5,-,TGTGCCACCAGCAGGGCGGGGGGCCCCCAGACCCAGTACTTC,CATSRAGGPQTQYF
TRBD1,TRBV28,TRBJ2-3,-,TGTGCCAGCAGTTGGGACAGAGACTTCACAGATACGCAGTATTTT,CASSWDRDFTDTQYF
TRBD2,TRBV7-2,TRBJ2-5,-,TGTGCCAGCAGCTCAGCGGGGGGGCAGGAGACCCAGTACTTC,CASSSAGGQETQYF
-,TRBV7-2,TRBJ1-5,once,TGTGCCAGCAGCCCATTCGGTCAGCCCCAGCATTTT,CASSPFGQPQHF
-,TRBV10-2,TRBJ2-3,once,TGCGCCAGCAGTCCTAGCACAGATACGCAGTATTTT,CASSPSTDTQYF
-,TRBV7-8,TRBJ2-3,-,TGTGCCAGCAGCTTCGACAGAAGCACAGATACGCAGTATTTT,CASSFDRSTDTQYF
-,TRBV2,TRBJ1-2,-,TGTGCCAGAAGGACAGATTTCTATGGCTACACCTTC,CARRTDFYGYTF
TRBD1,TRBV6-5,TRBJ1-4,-,TGTGCCAGCAAAAAGACAGGGCCTAATGAAAAACTGTTTTTT,CASKKTGPNEKLFF
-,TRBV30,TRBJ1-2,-,TGTGCCTGGAGGGACAGAGCTAACTATGGCTACACCTTC,CAWRDRANYGYTF
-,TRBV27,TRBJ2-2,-,TGTGCCAGCAGTGACTATGAGCTGGCCGGGGAGCTGTTTTTT,CASSDYELAGELFF
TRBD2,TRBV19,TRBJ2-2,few,TGTGCCAGTAGTAGGTCTAGCGGGGGGAACACCGGGGAGCTGTTTTTT,CASSRSSGGNTGELFF
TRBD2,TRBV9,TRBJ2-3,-,TGTGCCAGCAACCCAAGCGGGACCACAGATACGCAGTATTTT,CASNPSGTTDTQYF
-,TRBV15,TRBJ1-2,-,TGTGCCACCAGCAGAGATCTTACCAATCAGGTCTATGGCTACACCTTC,CATSRDLTNQVYGYTF
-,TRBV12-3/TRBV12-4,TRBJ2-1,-,TGTGCCAGCAGCAAAAGGAGTGATGAGCAGTTCTTC,CASSKRSDEQFF
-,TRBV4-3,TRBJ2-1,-,TGCGCCAGCAGCCAAGTTGCTGGGACACCTTACAATGAGCAGTTCTTC,CASSQVAGTPYNEQFF
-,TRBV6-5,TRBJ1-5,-,TGTGCCAACAAAATGCACGGCAATCAGCCCCAGCATTTT,CANKMHGNQPQHF
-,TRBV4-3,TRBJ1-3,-,TGCGCCAGCAGCCGGGCAGGGAACCTAAGGAACACCATATATTTT,CASSRAGNLRNTIYF
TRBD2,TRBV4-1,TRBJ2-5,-,TGCGCCAGCAGCCAAGATAGTCTAGCGGGGGAGACCCAGTACTTC,CASSQDSLAGETQYF
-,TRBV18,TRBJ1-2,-,TGTGCCAGCTCACCTGAGACAGCTGAGTATGGCTACACCTTC,CASSPETAEYGYTF
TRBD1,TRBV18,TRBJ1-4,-,TGTGCCAGCTCACTCAACCTCGGGACAGAGGTTGCAACTAATGAAAAACTGTTTTTT,CASSLNLGTEVATNEKLFF
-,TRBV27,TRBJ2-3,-,TGTGCCAGCAGTACCGGGACAGCGGGTACGCAGTATTTT,CASSTGTAGTQYF
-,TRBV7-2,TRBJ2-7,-,TGTGCCAGCAGCTCCATGGGACAAAACTACGAGCAGTACTTC,CASSSMGQNYEQYF
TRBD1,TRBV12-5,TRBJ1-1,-,TGTGCTAGTGGTTTGGCCGAGGACGGGACAGTTTTTATGAACACTGAAGCTTTCTTT,CASGLAEDGTVFMNTEAFF
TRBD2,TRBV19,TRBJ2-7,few,TGTGCCAGTAGTCTCACTAGCGGGACCTACGAGCAGTACTTC,CASSLTSGTYEQYF
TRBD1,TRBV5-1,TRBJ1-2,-,TGCGCCAGCAGCGAAGGGACAGGTTCTAACTATGGCTACACCTTC,CASSEGTGSNYGYTF
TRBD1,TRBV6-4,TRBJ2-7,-,TGTGCCAGCAGTGAGCACACGGGACAGGTAATTTTCGAGCAGTACTTC,CASSEHTGQVIFEQYF